The 5 T cell receptor beta chains presented below share a single source sample, sequenced in a study of blood T cell repertoires in COVID-19. Assay: immunoSEQ multiplex PCR; the TCRdb copy retains only in-frame clones and omits some. The sample holds 180,000 or so clones, more than 65% seen once. Sequences were obtained from PBMCs or T cells enriched from blood (not recorded which). Receptor source: a man over 45 who had recovered from COVID-19.

Turning to this clone: This sequence may be a read error, since a much larger clone differs from it by one base. The chain uses TRBV4-2 and TRBJ1-1; 7 nucleotides line up with TRBD1. The J segment lost 4 bases and the V segment lost 4 bases, leaving 3 bases of the junction unmatched. Germline CDR1 is LGHNA and CDR2 is YNFKEQ. The CDR3 runs to 13 residues. The chain's CDR3 is CASSLTGPTEAFF. DNA of the CDR3: TGTGCCAGCAGCCTGACAGGGCCCACTGAAGCTTTCTTT.

The V gene is TRBV29-1, the J gene TRBJ2-7; D is unresolved. Trimming stripped 4 bases from V and 5 bases from J, with 15 bases between. The CDR3 is 13 amino acids. The germline CDR1 and CDR2 sequences are SQVTM and ANQGSEA. Here the CDR3 DNA reads TGCAGCGTTGGTCAACTTATGGGCGACGAGCAGTACTTC. This codes for CSVGQLMGDEQYF.

The J gene is TRBJ1-4, the V gene TRBV29-1, with 7 positions matching TRBD1. This CDR3 has 13 residues. J gave up 1 base and V 7 bases, and 3 bases lay outside the gene matches. The germline gives CDR1 SQVTM, CDR2 ANQGSEA. CDR3 coding DNA: TGCAGCGCCGCAGGGGGAACTAATGAAAAACTGTTTTTT. It encodes CSAAGGTNEKLFF.

V and J are TRBV18 and TRBJ1-2; the match to TRBD1 covers 10 bases. V shed 5 bases, J shed 6 bases, and the junction held 3 bases outside the gene matches. Germline CDR1 is KGHSH and CDR2 is LQKENI. The CDR3 loop spans 13 amino acids. The CDR3 reads CASSSDRGDGYTF. CDR3 nucleotides: TGTGCCAGCTCATCGGACAGGGGGGATGGCTACACCTTC.

Here the CDR3 DNA reads TGTGCCAGCAGCCAGGGAAGTTCGGGGGGGCGGTGGAGTTCACCCCTCCACTTT. This translates into CASSQGSSGGRWSSPLHF. V and J are TRBV14 and TRBJ1-6; D perhaps matches TRBD1 (6 bases). The V gene lost 3 bases and the J gene lost 9 bases, with 24 bases spanning the gap. CDR3 length: 18 residues. Germline V gene lookup returns CDR1 SGHDN and CDR2 FVKESK.